The clone carrying this TCR beta chain was picked up many times. Using RNA transcripts as the source, TCR beta CDR3 regions were amplified. First-round RT-PCR with HTBI primers amplified the TCR CDR3 region. TCRdb recomputed calls from the multiplex PCR reads with MiXCR, one row per CDR3 protein. The table shows about 720,000 distinct CDR3 sequences, with about a sixth occurring only once. For Graves' hyperthyroidism to be stable, ophthalmopathy could not progress within 18 months. Germline CDR1 reads MDHEN; CDR2 reads SYDVKM. CDR3 length equals 14 residues. With 3 bases removed from V and 3 bases from J, the gap between germline ends came to 11 bases. These data are taken from a study of T cells in Graves' hyperthyroidism and ophthalmopathy.

The sample consisted of blood. The sequence derives from a man between 18 and 29 years old with Graves' hyperthyroidism. The chain links TRBV28 to TRBJ1-1; D unclear. Here the CDR3 reads CASSFALKDTEAFF. CDR3 DNA sequence: TGTGCCAGCAGTTTCGCTCTGAAGGACACTGAAGCTTTCTTT.